This TCR beta chain was identified during a study of T cell changes during pregnancy in multiple sclerosis. The method was immunoSEQ multiplex PCR; TCRdb's version includes in-frame clones alone and lacks a portion of them. The sample yields 120,000 or so clones, 80% to 95% seen once. Trimming took 2 bases from V and 2 from J, leaving 15 bases between them. CDR3 length: 16 amino acids. The source material was peripheral blood, sampled before pregnancy. The origin of this receptor is a female donor with multiple sclerosis, enrolled in a pregnancy study. The chain is built from TRBV23-1 and TRBJ1-1; D is ambiguous. TRBV23-1 is an ORF for which the function is uncertain. CDR3 in amino acids: CASSQKWPGRNTEAFF. In DNA, the CDR3 is TGCGCCAGCAGTCAAAAGTGGCCGGGTCGAAACACTGAAGCTTTCTTT.